This T cell receptor beta chain came from a study of CD8+ T cells in alopecia areata. Study overall: It was oral tofacitinib, at 5 to 10 mg twice daily, that treated patients received.

Following extraction, RNA underwent reverse transcription to cDNA, which served as the sequencing template. Sequencing used immunoSEQ multiplex PCR; TCRdb keeps in-frame clones, though not all of them. The sample includes 170,000 or so clones, roughly 60% seen only once; the top ten take under 2%. Punch biopsies of lesional scalp, plus peripheral blood, were taken from alopecia areata patients. The CDR3 runs to 14 residues. CDR1 and CDR2 from the germline V gene are LGHNA and YSLEER. V was clipped by 4 bases and J by 10 bases, with 19 bases between them. The sequencing here drew on CD4+ T cells sorted from blood, taken at week 0. The chain joins TRBV4-3 to TRBJ1-2; no definite D call. This sequence was found in a human donor with alopecia areata. The CDR3 DNA is TGCGCCAGCAGCCGGGCTCTACCCGGTGACTCCTACACCTTC. Residues: CASSRALPGDSYTF.